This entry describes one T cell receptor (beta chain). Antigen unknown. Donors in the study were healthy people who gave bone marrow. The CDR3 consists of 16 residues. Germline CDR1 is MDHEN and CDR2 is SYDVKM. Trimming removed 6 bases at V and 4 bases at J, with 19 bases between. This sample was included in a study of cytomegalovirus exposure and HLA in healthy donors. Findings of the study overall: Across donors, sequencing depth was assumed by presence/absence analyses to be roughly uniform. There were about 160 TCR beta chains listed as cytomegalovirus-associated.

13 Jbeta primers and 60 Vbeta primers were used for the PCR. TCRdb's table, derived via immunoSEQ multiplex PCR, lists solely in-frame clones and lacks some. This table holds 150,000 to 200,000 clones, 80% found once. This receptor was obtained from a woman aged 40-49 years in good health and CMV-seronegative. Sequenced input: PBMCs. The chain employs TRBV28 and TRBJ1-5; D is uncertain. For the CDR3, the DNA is TGTGCCAGCAGGTCACGCGGGCAGGAGGTAAATCAGCCCCAGCATTTT. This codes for CASRSRGQEVNQPQHF.